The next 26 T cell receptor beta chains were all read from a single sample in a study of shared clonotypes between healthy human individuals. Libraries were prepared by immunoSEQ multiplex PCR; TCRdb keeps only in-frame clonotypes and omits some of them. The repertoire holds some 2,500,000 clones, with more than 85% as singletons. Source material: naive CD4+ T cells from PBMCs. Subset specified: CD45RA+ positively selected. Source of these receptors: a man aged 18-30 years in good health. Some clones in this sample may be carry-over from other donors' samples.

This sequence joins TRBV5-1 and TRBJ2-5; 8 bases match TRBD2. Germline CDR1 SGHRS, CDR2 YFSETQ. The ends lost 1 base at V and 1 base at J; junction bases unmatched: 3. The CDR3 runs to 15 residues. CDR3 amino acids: CASSLSLAGQETQYF. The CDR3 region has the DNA TGCGCCAGCAGCTTGTCCCTAGCGGGCCAAGAGACCCAGTACTTC.

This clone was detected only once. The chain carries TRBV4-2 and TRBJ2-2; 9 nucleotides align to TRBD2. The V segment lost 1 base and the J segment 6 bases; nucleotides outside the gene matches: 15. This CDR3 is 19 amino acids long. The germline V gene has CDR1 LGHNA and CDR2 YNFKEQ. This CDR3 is CASSQVSSFSGSSPGELFF. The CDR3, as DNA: TGTGCCAGCAGCCAAGTGTCCTCTTTTAGCGGGAGCTCTCCCGGGGAGCTGTTTTTT.

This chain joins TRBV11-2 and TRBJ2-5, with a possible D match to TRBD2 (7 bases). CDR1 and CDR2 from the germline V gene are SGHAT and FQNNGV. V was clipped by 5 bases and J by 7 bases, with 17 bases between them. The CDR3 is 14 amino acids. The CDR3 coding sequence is TGTGCCAGCAGCCAAGGGGGGGCTGTAGCGACCCAGTACTTC. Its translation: CASSQGGAVATQYF.

The CDR3 nucleotides are TGTGCCAGCAGCTTAGGGGTGAGCGCAGATACGCAGTATTTT. The encoded protein is CASSLGVSADTQYF. The rearrangement uses TRBV7-2 and TRBJ2-3; no firm D call. V was shortened by 1 base and J by 4 bases, with 9 bases between the two germline ends. The CDR3 contains 14 residues. The germline V gene has CDR1 SGHTA and CDR2 FQGNSA.

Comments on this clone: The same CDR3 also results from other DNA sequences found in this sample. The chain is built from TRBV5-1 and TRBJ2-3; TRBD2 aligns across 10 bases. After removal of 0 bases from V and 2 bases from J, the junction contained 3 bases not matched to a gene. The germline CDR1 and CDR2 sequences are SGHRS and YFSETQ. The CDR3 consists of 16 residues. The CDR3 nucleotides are TGCGCCAGCAGCTTGGGGACTAGCGGACACACAGATACGCAGTATTTT. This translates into CASSLGTSGHTDTQYF.

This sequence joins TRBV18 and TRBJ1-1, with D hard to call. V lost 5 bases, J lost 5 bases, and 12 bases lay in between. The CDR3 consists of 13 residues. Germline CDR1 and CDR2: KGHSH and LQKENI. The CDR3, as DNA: TGTGCCAGCTCAGTAGCTTCCGAGACTGAAGCTTTCTTT. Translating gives CASSVASETEAFF. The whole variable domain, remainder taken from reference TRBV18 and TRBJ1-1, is NAGVMQNPRHLVRRRGQEARLRCSPMKGHSHVYWYRQLPEEGLKFMVYLQKENIIDESGMPKERFSAEFPKEGPSILRIQQVVRGDSAAYFCASSVASETEAFFGQGTRLTVV.

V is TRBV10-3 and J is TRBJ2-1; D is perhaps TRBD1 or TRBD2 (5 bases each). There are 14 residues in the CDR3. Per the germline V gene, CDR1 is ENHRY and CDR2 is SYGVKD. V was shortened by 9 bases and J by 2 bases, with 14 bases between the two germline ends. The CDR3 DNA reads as TGTGCCATAACCGGGACCAATCCCTACAATGAGCAGTTCTTC. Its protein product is CAITGTNPYNEQFF.

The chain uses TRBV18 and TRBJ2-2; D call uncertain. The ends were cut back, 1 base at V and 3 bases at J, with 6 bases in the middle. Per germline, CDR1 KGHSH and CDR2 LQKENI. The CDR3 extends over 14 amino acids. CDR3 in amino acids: CASSPLRDTGELFF. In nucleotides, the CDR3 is TGTGCCAGCTCACCACTACGGGACACCGGGGAGCTGTTTTTT.

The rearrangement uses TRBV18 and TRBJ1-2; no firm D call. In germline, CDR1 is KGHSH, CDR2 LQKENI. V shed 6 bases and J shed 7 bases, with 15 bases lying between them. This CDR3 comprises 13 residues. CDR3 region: CASSPGSDVGYTF. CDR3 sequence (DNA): TGTGCCAGCTCTCCGGGGTCGGACGTTGGCTACACCTTC.

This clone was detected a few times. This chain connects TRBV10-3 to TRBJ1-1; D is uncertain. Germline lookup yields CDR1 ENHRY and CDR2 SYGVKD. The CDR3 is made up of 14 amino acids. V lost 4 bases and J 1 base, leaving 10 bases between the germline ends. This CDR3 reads CAISGGGRNTEAFF. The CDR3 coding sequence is TGTGCCATCAGTGGGGGAGGGAGGAACACTGAAGCTTTCTTT.

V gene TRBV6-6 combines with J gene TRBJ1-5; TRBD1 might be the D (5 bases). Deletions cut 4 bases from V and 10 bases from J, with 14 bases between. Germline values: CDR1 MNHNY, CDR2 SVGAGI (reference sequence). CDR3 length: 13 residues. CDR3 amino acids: CASSLPGRDPQHF. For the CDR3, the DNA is TGTGCCAGCAGTTTGCCTGGCCGGGACCCCCAGCATTTT.

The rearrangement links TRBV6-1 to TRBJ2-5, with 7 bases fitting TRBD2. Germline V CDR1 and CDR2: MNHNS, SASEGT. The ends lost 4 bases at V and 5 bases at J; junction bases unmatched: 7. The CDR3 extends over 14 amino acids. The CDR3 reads CASSGAGLGETQYF. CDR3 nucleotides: TGTGCCAGCAGTGGAGCGGGGTTGGGGGAGACCCAGTACTTC.

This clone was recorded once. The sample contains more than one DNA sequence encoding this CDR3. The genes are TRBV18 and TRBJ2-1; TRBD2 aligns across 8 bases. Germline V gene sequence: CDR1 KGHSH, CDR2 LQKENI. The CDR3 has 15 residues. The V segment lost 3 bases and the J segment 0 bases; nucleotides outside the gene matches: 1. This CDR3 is CASSPGTSSYNEQFF. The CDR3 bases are TGTGCCAGCTCACCCGGGACTAGCTCCTACAATGAGCAGTTCTTC.

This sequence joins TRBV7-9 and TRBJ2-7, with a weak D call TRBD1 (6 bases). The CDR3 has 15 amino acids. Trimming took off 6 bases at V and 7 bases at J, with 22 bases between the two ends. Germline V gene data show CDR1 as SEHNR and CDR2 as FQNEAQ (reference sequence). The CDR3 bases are TGTGCCAGCAGTCTCCCCCCCGCGACAGGCAGAGAGCAGTACTTC. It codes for CASSLPPATGREQYF. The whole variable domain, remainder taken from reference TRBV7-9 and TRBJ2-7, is DTGVSQNPRHKITKRGQNVTFRCDPISEHNRLYWYRQTLGQGPEFLTYFQNEAQLEKSRLLSDRFSAERPKGSFSTLEIQRTEQGDSAMYLCASSLPPATGREQYFGPGTRLTVT.

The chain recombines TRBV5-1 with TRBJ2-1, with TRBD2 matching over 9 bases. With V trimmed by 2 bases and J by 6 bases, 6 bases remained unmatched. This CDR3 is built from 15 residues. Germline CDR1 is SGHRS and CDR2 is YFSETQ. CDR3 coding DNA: TGCGCCAGCAGCTTAGATAGCGGGAGTGGCAATGAGCAGTTCTTC. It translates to CASSLDSGSGNEQFF.

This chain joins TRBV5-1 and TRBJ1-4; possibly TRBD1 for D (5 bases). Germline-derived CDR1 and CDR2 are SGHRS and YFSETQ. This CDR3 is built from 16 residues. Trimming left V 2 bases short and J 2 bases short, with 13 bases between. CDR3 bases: TGCGCCAGCAGCTTTTCCGGGGCCGGGACTAATGAAAAACTGTTTTTT. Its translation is CASSFSGAGTNEKLFF.

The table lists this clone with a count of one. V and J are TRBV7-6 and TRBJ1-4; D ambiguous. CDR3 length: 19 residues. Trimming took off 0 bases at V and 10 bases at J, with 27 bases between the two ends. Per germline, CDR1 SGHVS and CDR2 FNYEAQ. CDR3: CASSLAYFAGNRVNGKLFF. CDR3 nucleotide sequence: TGTGCCAGCAGCTTAGCTTATTTCGCCGGAAATCGTGTTAACGGAAAACTGTTTTTT.

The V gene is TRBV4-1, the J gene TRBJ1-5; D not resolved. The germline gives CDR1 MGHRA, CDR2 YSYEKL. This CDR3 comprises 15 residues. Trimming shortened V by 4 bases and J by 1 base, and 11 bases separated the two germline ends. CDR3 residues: CASSLTGASNQPQHF. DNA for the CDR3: TGCGCCAGCAGCCTTACGGGTGCCAGCAATCAGCCCCAGCATTTT.

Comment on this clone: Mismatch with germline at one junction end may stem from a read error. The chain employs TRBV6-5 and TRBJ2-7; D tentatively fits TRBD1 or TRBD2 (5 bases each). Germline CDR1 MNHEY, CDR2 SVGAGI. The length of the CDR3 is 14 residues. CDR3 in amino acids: CASSYLGRGTERYF. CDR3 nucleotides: TGTGCCAGCAGTTACTTGGGCCGAGGGACCGAGCGGTACTTC.

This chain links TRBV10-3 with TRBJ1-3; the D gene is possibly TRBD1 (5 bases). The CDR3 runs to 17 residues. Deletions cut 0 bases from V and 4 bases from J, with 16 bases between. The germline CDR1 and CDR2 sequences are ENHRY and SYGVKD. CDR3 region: CAISESSGGEGGNTIYF. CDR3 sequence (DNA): TGTGCCATCAGTGAGTCCAGCGGGGGGGAAGGCGGAAACACCATATATTTT.

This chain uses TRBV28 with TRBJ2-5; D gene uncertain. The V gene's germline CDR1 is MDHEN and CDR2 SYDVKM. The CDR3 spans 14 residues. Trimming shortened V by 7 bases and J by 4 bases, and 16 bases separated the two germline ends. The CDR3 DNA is TGTGCCAGCACCCTAGGGTGGCGCGGAGAGACCCAGTACTTC. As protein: CASTLGWRGETQYF.

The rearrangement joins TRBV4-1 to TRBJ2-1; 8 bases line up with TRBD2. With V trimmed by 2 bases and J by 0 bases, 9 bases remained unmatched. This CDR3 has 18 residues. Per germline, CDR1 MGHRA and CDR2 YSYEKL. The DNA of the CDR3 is TGCGCCAGCAGCCAAAGCCCACTAGCGGTGAGCTCCTACAATGAGCAGTTCTTC. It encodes CASSQSPLAVSSYNEQFF.

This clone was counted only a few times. This CDR3 reads CASSVAGEGDEAFF. CDR3 coding DNA: TGTGCCAGCAGCGTAGCGGGGGAAGGAGATGAAGCTTTCTTT. The chain employs TRBV9 and TRBJ1-1; a possible D gene is TRBD1 (5 bases). CDR1 is SGDLS, CDR2 YYNGEE, per germline. The CDR3 totals 14 residues. The V gene lost 0 bases and the J gene lost 7 bases, with 13 bases spanning the gap.

CDR3 region: CASSLAVPTYEQYF. CDR3 nucleotide sequence: TGTGCCAGCAGCTTAGCAGTCCCCACCTACGAGCAGTACTTC. V and J are TRBV11-2 and TRBJ2-7; D not certain. The germline CDR1 and CDR2 sequences are SGHAT and FQNNGV. With 1 base removed from V and 2 bases from J, the gap between germline ends came to 9 bases. This CDR3 has 14 residues.

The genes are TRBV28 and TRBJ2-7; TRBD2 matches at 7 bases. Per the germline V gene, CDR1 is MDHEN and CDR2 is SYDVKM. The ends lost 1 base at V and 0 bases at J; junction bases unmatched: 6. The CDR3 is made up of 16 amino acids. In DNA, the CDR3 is TGTGCCAGCAGTTTATTCGCCGGGAGGAGCTCCTACGAGCAGTACTTC. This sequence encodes CASSLFAGRSSYEQYF.

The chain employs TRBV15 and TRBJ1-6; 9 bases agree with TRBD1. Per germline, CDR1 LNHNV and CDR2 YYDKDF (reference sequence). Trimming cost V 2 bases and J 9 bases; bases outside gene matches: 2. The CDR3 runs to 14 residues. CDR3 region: CATSRPGQGSPLHF. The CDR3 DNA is TGTGCCACCAGCAGACCGGGACAGGGTTCACCCCTCCACTTT.